The text below deals with one T cell receptor (beta chain). Sequence at one end of the junction differs from germline and may be a read error. This record comes from a study of tumor-infiltrating lymphocytes in primary liver carcinoma. Both RNA and DNA were isolated together from approximately 22-30 mg of bulk tissue that had not been sorted. The CDR3 totals 15 residues. Per germline, CDR1 MNHEY and CDR2 SVGAGI. Researchers generated TCR beta cDNA from roughly 520 ng of total RNA, relying on a constant-region primer. ARM-PCR was slightly modified, and three nested multiplex PCR rounds with it gave rise to the TCR beta libraries. PCR rounds one and two used TRBV1-TRBV30 forward primers with a C-beta reverse primer for roughly 9 cycles each. TCRdb called the multiplex PCR reads again in MiXCR, with one record for every CDR3 protein. The repertoire includes some 100,000 distinct CDR3 sequences, more than 65% of them detected once, and about 12% sits in the top ten.

This clonotype originated in a woman in her fifties or sixties with primary liver carcinoma and hepatitis B virus infection. The specimen was liver tumor tissue from sampling region 2. Subset indicated: tumor region T2, inferior pole. This sequence joins TRBV6-5 and TRBJ1-5; 8 nucleotides match TRBD1. The CDR3, as DNA: TGTGCCAGTAGACGCTCAGGGGGCGAAAATCAGCCCCAGCAATTT. This encodes CASRRSGGENQPQQF.